This T cell receptor (beta chain) was observed in a study of T cell responses to AZD1222 COVID-19 vaccine (dated by TCRdb to about 2021). With respect to the entire study: A total of 230 to 250 trial participants underwent TCR sequencing, of whom around 200 received two doses of AZD1222 and about 25 received two doses of the MenACWY control vaccine. Trial participants were enrolled by age into 18-55, 56-69 and 70-plus year subgroups, with about 150, 28 and 57 TCR-sequenced participants respectively. Here is what the overall study found, with its caveats: Participants were mostly white British and included more females than males, and it was suggested by the authors that clonal diversity may have been underestimated. After two AZD1222 doses, both the breadth and the depth of spike-specific TCRs were significantly higher than at day 0 and than in MenACWY recipients. Conclusions about previously exposed vaccinees are limited because only six or seven AZD1222 recipients were SARS-CoV-2 seropositive at baseline. The 56-69-year group was small, and its depth increase did not reach significance, likely because of low power. CD4 TCRs associated with the vaccine covered the entire spike protein, and the dominant responses were in regions 160-218 and 743-854. Reportedly, close to half of the unique spike-specific TCRs recognized epitopes lying outside the regions that are mutated in the B.1.351 and B.1.1.7 variants. No day 14 peak-response samples were available, so repertoires were characterized only after the peak T cell response.

Explained via the paper, the time point label denotes: about 28 days (+/-7) after the second vaccine dose. AZD1222 recipients given second doses at about 4 weeks or at about 12 weeks were pooled, since spike-specific TCR depth and breadth were not found to differ between the two schedules. Vaccinee samples came from UK trials COV001 and COV002, including a single-blind randomized controlled phase 2/3 trial of AZD1222 (ChAdOx1 nCoV-19) in healthy adults. For TCRbeta chain sequencing, PBMC samples from trial participants were taken at day 0 and at day 28 after the second dose. Taken from cysteine to phenylalanine, the CDR3 has 16 residues. Only the CDR3 part of the read is kept: 48 bases, read in frame from the first base. Here V drops 4 bases and J drops 2 bases, and the junction holds 11 bases not matched to any gene. CDR1 and CDR2 are drawn from the germline V gene: SGHRS, YFSETQ. This clone was seen only once. Its antigen is currently not known. No base-level quality is on record; no much larger clone is a single base apart.

The CDR3 regions of human TCRbeta chains were analyzed by immunosequencing. In the paper's pipeline: TCRs in the repertoires were matched against a reference library of SARS-CoV-2-specific TCRs that had been generated with the MIRA antigen-specificity platform. Breadth meant the fraction of unique TCRs that were SARS-CoV-2-associated, whereas depth meant the fraction of total T cells that were SARS-CoV-2-associated. Using the MIRA data, each spike-specific TCR was mapped to the spike region that the TCR reacts to and placed in a CD4 or CD8 class. Log10-transformed breadth and depth values were compared by one-way ANOVA with Sidak's multiple comparisons tests. The clones in this table, taken by TCRdb from immuneACCESS, are in-frame only. Not every clone is retained; where verified, under half of the shortfall comes from an unresolved V gene, and the cause of the rest is unknown. V and J calls and clone size are those listed in that table; D and trimming were worked out from the DNA. Across this sample there are more than 80,000 clones, with approximately 85% seen only once. The top ten clonotypes cover 3.4% of the sample.

The material was peripheral blood, obtained 28 days after the second AZD1222 dose. This clonotype originated in an adult who received the AZD1222 COVID-19 vaccine. The rearrangement joined TRBV5-1 to TRBJ1-2, and TRBD1 matches 7 of the central bases. The DNA is as follows: TGCGCCAGCAGCCGAGATAGACAGGGCCAAAACTATGGCTACACCTTC. It codes for CASSRDRQGQNYGYTF.